This T cell receptor beta chain was found in a study of blood T cells in healthy people across ages. For the second PCR, which ran for about 6 to 11 cycles, a sample-barcoded 5' primer and a J-beta primer mix were used. TCRdb recomputed calls from the 5' RACE reads with MiXCR, one row per CDR3 protein. The table includes fewer than 2 million distinct CDR3 sequences, 30% to 40% detected once. Samples had at least 6 million PBMCs isolated from them. The CDR3 is 15 residues long. Germline CDR1 and CDR2: MNHEY and SVGEGT. The source material was blood. The origin of this receptor is a human donor in good health. The rearrangement links TRBV6-2 or TRBV6-3 to TRBJ2-4, with 7 bases matching TRBD1. The J call may be incorrect, as the DNA end agrees better with TRBJ2-7. CDR3 in amino acids: CASSYGTDDSYEQYF. The CDR3 DNA is TGTGCCAGCAGTTATGGGACAGACGACTCCTACGAGCAGTACTTC.